This T cell receptor (beta chain) was identified during a study of cytomegalovirus exposure and HLA in healthy donors. PCR involved 60 Vbeta and 13 Jbeta primers. TCRdb's copy holds only in-frame clones and misses some; the assay was immunoSEQ multiplex PCR. The data contain about 200,000 clones, roughly 80% of them singletons. The V gene's germline CDR1 is SGHRS and CDR2 YFSETQ. Trimming pared 0 bases from V and 3 bases from J, leaving 22 bases between. The CDR3 runs 18 residues. Concerning this clone itself: What it binds is unknown.

Study-wide points: According to the study, around 160 TCR beta chains were cytomegalovirus-associated.

The sequencing sample was made of PBMCs. This receptor was identified in a male donor in good health and CMV-seronegative. The chain has TRBV5-1 and TRBJ2-7, with a possible D match to TRBD1 (7 bases). CDR3: CASSLGPGGLGSNYEQYF. For the CDR3, the DNA is TGCGCCAGCAGCTTGGGGCCAGGGGGGCTTGGCTCGAACTACGAGCAGTACTTC.